The sequence of this T cell receptor (beta chain) was determined in a study of somatic mutations in cytotoxic T cells in rheumatoid arthritis (TCRdb year 2017). Turning to the overall study: Before any treatment started and right after they were diagnosed, patients gave peripheral blood samples (about 30 ml EDTA). The median ages of the patient and control groups were essentially identical. The study asked whether expanded CD8+ T-cell clones in newly diagnosed, untreated rheumatoid arthritis carry somatic mutations, and used TCRB deep sequencing to characterize clonality. TCRB deep sequencing covered 65 patients with rheumatoid arthritis along with 15 to 20 healthy controls. A FACSAria II or Sony SH800 was used to flow-sort some V beta antibody-stained T-cell populations at nearly 100% purity, and TCRB sequencing was also done on sorted V beta1+ cells. What the authors observed across the whole study: In patients, CD8+ clonality rose with age (Spearman r ~ 0.45), which was not the case in healthy controls. CD8+ T-cell clonality in rheumatoid arthritis patients was not significantly different from that in age-matched healthy controls. The largest CD8+ clone made up more than 20% of CD8+ cells in about an eighth of the roughly 60 patients, and blood and synovial fluid shared several identical CD8+ TCRB sequences. The antigen targets of the expanded CD8+ clones were unknown, and absence from virus-specific databases did not rule out viral specificity. The slight TRBV07 underrepresentation in patients was not adjusted for multiple comparisons.

The V end gives up 6 bases and the J end 5 bases, leaving 6 bases in the junction not matched to a gene. CDR1 is given as MRHNA and CDR2 as SNTAGT, both from the germline V gene. From the cysteine up to the phenylalanine, the CDR3 has a length of 14 residues. Left in the record is the CDR3 DNA by itself, 42 bases read in frame from the first base. To note about this clone: What this receptor recognizes is not known. Base-call qualities are not available, and no considerably larger clone is one nucleotide away.

CD4+ and CD8+ cells were isolated by positive magnetic bead selection on an AutoMACS, and purity was checked by flow cytometry. After a first flow cytometry screen using a TCR V beta antibody panel, clonal expansions were characterized through TCRB deep sequencing of sorted CD8+ fractions. Peripheral blood mononuclear cells were isolated by Ficoll-Paque PLUS density gradient separation. DNA was extracted from CD4-enriched, CD8-enriched or PBMC samples with Nucleospin Tissue or Tissue XS kits and quantified with a Qubit 2.0 fluorometer. Genomic DNA underwent TCRB CDR3 sequencing using the immunoSEQ assay. The source study handled its data this way. When patient CD8+ clones exceeding 1% were checked against published virus-specific TCRB sequences, only a few matched. Nothing other than productive TCRB rearrangements was included in the analyses. Clonality was calculated as a Shannon entropy-based productive clonality index, and a clone was defined by a unique TCRB CDR3 sequence. Repertoire overlap for a pair of samples was computed from each clone's template counts relative to total templates per sample. Flow cytometry-measured V-gene usage correlated with V-gene usage from TCRB sequencing, with a Spearman r of around 0.6. TCRdb holds this immuneACCESS table with in-frame rearrangements only. Some clones are missing; in checked studies, unresolved V genes explain under half, and the rest has no known cause. The V and J calls and the clone size are those of that table, but D and trimming were determined from the DNA. The sample table contains roughly 4,500 clones; only one count was recorded for around three quarters of them. The ten largest make up roughly 29% of the sample.

Sequencing was performed on CD8+ T cells sorted from blood. Here the chain combines TRBV6-4 and TRBJ2-2, with 7 middle bases fitting TRBD2. The clonotype originates from a woman aged 60-75 years with rheumatoid arthritis. In nucleotide form, the sequence is TGTGCCAGCAGCGCGGGGGAGACGACCGGGGAGCTGTTTTTT. Protein translation: CASSAGETTGELFF.